The present T cell receptor (beta chain) was sequenced within a study of T-cell reconstitution after alpha-beta-depleted transplantation in children. Only a few counts were recorded for this clonotype. What it binds is not known. The CDR3 spans 20 residues. In germline, CDR1 is LGHDT, CDR2 YNNKEL (reference sequence). Trimming cost V 0 bases and J 0 bases; bases outside gene matches: 14. Points from the study as a whole: One year after transplant, T-cell counts and diversity came mostly from newly produced T cells.

This sample's TCRbeta library carried unique molecular identifier barcodes. TCRdb reprocessed the PCR reads with MiXCR, giving one entry per CDR3 protein. Of a few hundred thousand distinct CDR3 sequences in the sample, over 10% are singletons; the top ten hold 2.2%. The receptor's source is a male patient aged 10 to 17 who had a stem cell transplant for acute myeloid leukemia, so the T cells may come from the graft donor. This sample comprised PBMCs, mostly from graft donor cells, obtained 360 days after TCRalphabeta/CD19-depleted stem cell transplant. The chain uses TRBV3-1 and TRBJ2-3; 8 bases are shared with TRBD2. The CDR3 sequence is CASSQETGTRISSSTDTQYF. CDR3 coding DNA: TGTGCCAGCAGCCAAGAAACCGGGACTAGGATCAGCTCTAGCACAGATACGCAGTATTTT.